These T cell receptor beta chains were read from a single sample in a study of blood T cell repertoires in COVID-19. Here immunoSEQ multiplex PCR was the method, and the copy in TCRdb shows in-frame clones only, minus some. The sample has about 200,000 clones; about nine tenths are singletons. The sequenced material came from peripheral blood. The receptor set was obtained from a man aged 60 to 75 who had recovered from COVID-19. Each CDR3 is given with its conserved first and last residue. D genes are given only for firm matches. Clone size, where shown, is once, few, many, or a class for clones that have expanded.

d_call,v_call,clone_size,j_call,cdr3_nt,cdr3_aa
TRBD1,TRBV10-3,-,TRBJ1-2,TGTGCCATCAGTAAGGACAGGGAGGGGGATGGCTACACCTTC,CAISKDREGDGYTF
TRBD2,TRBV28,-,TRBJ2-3,TGTGCCAGCAGTTTAATAGGGGCGGGGGGGACAGATACGCAGTATTTT,CASSLIGAGGTDTQYF
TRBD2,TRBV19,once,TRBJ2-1,TGTGCCAGTAGTCCTCGAGGTAGCGGGGGAAACAATGAGCAGTTCTTC,CASSPRGSGGNNEQFF
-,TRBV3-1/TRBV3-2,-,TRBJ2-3,TGTGCCAGCAGCCAAGAATATTATACGCAGTATTTT,CASSQEYYTQYF
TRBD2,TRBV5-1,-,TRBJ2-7,TGCGCCACCAGGCCCTTTAGCGGGGACGCTTACGAGCAGTACTTC,CATRPFSGDAYEQYF
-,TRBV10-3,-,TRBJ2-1,TGTGCCATCACCCCCGGCGAGGGCAATGAGCAGTTCTTC,CAITPGEGNEQFF
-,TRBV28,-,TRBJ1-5,TGTGCCAGCAGCCGGGGGGGAGGACAGCCCCAGCATTTT,CASSRGGGQPQHF
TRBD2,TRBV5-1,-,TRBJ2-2,TGCGCCAGCAGCTTGTTAGCGGGAGATACCGGGGAGCTGTTTTTT,CASSLLAGDTGELFF
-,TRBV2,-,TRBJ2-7,TGTGCCAGCAGTGAACGGAGGCGAACCTACGAGCAGTACTTC,CASSERRRTYEQYF
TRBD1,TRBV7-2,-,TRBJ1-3,TGTGCCAGTGGCCACAGGGGGCTTGGAAACACCATATATTTT,CASGHRGLGNTIYF
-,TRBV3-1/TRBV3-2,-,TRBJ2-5,TGTGCCAGCAGCCCTACGACTGGGACCCAGTACTTC,CASSPTTGTQYF
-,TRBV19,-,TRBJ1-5,TGTGCCAGTAGTAGCCGACAGACACTCAATCAGCCCCAGCATTTT,CASSSRQTLNQPQHF
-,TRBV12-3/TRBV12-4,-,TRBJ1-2,TGTGCCAGCAGTCGGACAGTCTATGGCTACACCTTC,CASSRTVYGYTF
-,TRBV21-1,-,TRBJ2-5,TGTGCCAGCAGCAATTTCGACTGCGGATATCAAGAGACCCAGTACTTC,CASSNFDCGYQETQYF
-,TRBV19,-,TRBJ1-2,TGTGCCAGTAGTATAGCACAGAACTATGGCTACACCTTC,CASSIAQNYGYTF
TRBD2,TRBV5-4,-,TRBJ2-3,TGTGCCAGCAGCACTGGACTAGCCGTAACAGATACGCAGTATTTT,CASSTGLAVTDTQYF
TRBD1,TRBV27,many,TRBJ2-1,TGTGCCAGCACCGTACCTCCGGGACAGGACCCCAATGAGCAGTTCTTC,CASTVPPGQDPNEQFF
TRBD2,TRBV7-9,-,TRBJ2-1,TGTGCCAGCAGCTTAGGGGGGGCGGGAGGCCCCTACAATGAGCAGTTCTTC,CASSLGGAGGPYNEQFF
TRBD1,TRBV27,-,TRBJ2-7,TGTGCCAGCAGCCGCCAGGGGGCAACGGGCTACGAGCAGTACTTC,CASSRQGATGYEQYF
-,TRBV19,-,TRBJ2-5,TGTGCCAGTAGTATAGGCGGGGCATCCCAAGAGACCCAGTACTTC,CASSIGGASQETQYF
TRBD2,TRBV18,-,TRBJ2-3,TGTGCCAGCTCACCAGCCGGGACTAGCGGCACAGATACGCAGTATTTT,CASSPAGTSGTDTQYF
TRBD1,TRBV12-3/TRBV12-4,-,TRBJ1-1,TGTGCCAGCAGTTTACAGGGGGTGGCGGCTTTCTTT,CASSLQGVAAFF
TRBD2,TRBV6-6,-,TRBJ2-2,TGTGCCAGCAGACCAAGCGGGGGGGCGACCGGGGAGCTGTTTTTT,CASRPSGGATGELFF
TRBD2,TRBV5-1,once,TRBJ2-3,TGCGCCAGCAGCTGGACTCTAGCGGCTACAGATACGCAGTATTTT,CASSWTLAATDTQYF
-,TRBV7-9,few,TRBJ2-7,TGTGCCAGCAGCAGGGAGAGCTCCTACGAGCAGTACTTC,CASSRESSYEQYF
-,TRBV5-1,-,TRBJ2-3,TGCGCCAGCAGCGTTGGACAAGAAAGCACAGATACGCAGTATTTT,CASSVGQESTDTQYF
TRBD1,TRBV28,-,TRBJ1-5,TGTGCCAGCAGTTGGGGACAGGCGAGCAATCAGCCCCAGCATTTT,CASSWGQASNQPQHF
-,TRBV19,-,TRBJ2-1,TGTGCCAGTAGTCGGACTTTTACCTACAATGAGCAGTTCTTC,CASSRTFTYNEQFF
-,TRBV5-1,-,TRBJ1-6,TGCGCCAGCAGCTACGACAGGAATTCACCCCTCCACTTT,CASSYDRNSPLHF
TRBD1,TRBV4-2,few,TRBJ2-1,TGTGCCAGCAGCCAACCAGGGGGATCAACCTACAATGAGCAGTTCTTC,CASSQPGGSTYNEQFF
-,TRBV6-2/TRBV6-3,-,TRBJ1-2,TGTGCCAGCAGCCAGACAGATATCTATGGCTACACCTTC,CASSQTDIYGYTF
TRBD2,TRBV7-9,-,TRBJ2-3,TGTGCCAGCAGCGCGGGGACTAGCGGGGAGACGCAGTATTTT,CASSAGTSGETQYF
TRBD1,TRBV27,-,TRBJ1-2,TGTGCCAGCAGCCCCCCGGACAGGCGAGGCTACACCTTC,CASSPPDRRGYTF
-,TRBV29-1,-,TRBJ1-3,TGCAGCGGATCCCAGGGGAGAGGAAACACCATATATTTT,CSGSQGRGNTIYF
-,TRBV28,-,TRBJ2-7,TGTGCCAGCAGTCCGGCCCGGACAGTCTACGAGCAGTACTTC,CASSPARTVYEQYF
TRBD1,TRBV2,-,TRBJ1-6,TGTGCCAGCAGTGACGACAGGGGTTCACCCCTCCACTTT,CASSDDRGSPLHF
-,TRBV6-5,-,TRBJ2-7,TGTGCCAGCGTGAGGGAGGAGACAGGGAAAAACGAGCAGTACTTC,CASVREETGKNEQYF